These T cell receptor beta chains were read from a single sample in a study of blood T cell repertoires in COVID-19. The data were produced by immunoSEQ multiplex PCR, yet TCRdb's version contains in-frame clones alone and is incomplete. The sample lists roughly 170,000 clones, about four fifths seen once, with approximately 12% in the top ten. Input material: PBMCs or T cells enriched from blood (not recorded which). The origin of the receptors is a man over 45 who had recovered from COVID-19. CDR3s include the opening cysteine and the closing phenylalanine or tryptophan. A D gene is named only where the DNA matches it firmly. Not every row has a clone size; where given, it reads once, few, many or a size class.

J: TRBJ1-2
size: -
V: TRBV4-1
D: -
CDR3: CASSQDADRSTSYGYTF
DNA: TGCGCCAGCAGCCAAGATGCAGACAGGTCGACTTCTTATGGCTACACCTTC

J: TRBJ1-5
size: few
V: TRBV10-3
D: -
CDR3: CAISSTLEQSDQPQHF
DNA: TGTGCCATCAGTAGCACTCTGGAACAGAGTGATCAGCCCCAGCATTTT

J: TRBJ1-1
size: -
V: TRBV2
D: -
CDR3: CASSEEGGTEAFF
DNA: TGTGCCAGCAGTGAGGAAGGCGGGACTGAAGCTTTCTTT

J: TRBJ1-1
size: -
V: TRBV9
D: TRBD1
CDR3: CASSGGQGLLNTEAFF
DNA: TGTGCCAGCAGCGGGGGACAGGGGCTTCTCAACACTGAAGCTTTCTTT

J: TRBJ2-1
size: -
V: TRBV7-2
D: TRBD2
CDR3: CASSPGVSGGLSYNEQFF
DNA: TGTGCCAGCAGCCCCGGGGTAAGCGGGGGCCTTTCCTACAATGAGCAGTTCTTC

J: TRBJ2-7
size: -
V: TRBV3-1/TRBV3-2
D: TRBD2
CDR3: CASALAGDIYEQYF
DNA: TGTGCCAGCGCTCTAGCGGGGGACATCTACGAGCAGTACTTC

J: TRBJ2-6
size: -
V: TRBV5-1
D: -
CDR3: CASQFAGANVLTF
DNA: TGCGCCAGTCAGTTTGCAGGGGCCAACGTCCTGACTTTC

J: TRBJ2-4
size: -
V: TRBV21-1
D: -
CDR3: CASSKVQKLEFRHIQYF
DNA: TGTGCCAGCAGCAAAGTGCAGAAACTAGAATTCAGACACATTCAGTACTTC

J: TRBJ2-1
size: -
V: TRBV7-9
D: TRBD1
CDR3: CASSPGQGTYNEQFF
DNA: TGTGCCAGCAGTCCCGGACAGGGGACCTACAATGAGCAGTTCTTC

J: TRBJ2-2
size: -
V: TRBV30
D: -
CDR3: CAWSVQELDKNTGELFF
DNA: TGTGCCTGGAGTGTACAGGAGCTGGACAAGAACACCGGGGAGCTGTTTTTT

J: TRBJ1-1
size: -
V: TRBV7-3
D: -
CDR3: CASSSTVISEAFF
DNA: TGTGCCAGCAGCTCAACCGTTATATCTGAAGCTTTCTTT

J: TRBJ1-6
size: -
V: TRBV6-2/TRBV6-3
D: -
CDR3: CASSYSADSVGSPLHF
DNA: TGTGCCAGCAGTTACTCGGCGGACAGCGTAGGTTCACCCCTCCACTTT

J: TRBJ1-1
size: -
V: TRBV2
D: -
CDR3: CASKGQLMNTEAFF
DNA: TGTGCCAGCAAGGGACAACTAATGAACACTGAAGCTTTCTTT

J: TRBJ2-1
size: -
V: TRBV27
D: TRBD2
CDR3: CASSGGGLDEQFF
DNA: TGTGCCAGCAGTGGCGGGGGGCTTGATGAGCAGTTCTTC

J: TRBJ2-7
size: -
V: TRBV9
D: -
CDR3: CASSPDSRAYEQYF
DNA: TGTGCCAGCAGCCCGGACAGTAGGGCCTACGAGCAGTACTTC

J: TRBJ2-5
size: many
V: TRBV27
D: -
CDR3: CASSFTHPGQGRLAGWTQYF
DNA: TGTGCCAGCAGTTTCACACACCCGGGACAGGGGCGGCTAGCGGGGTGGACCCAGTACTTC

J: TRBJ2-2
size: -
V: TRBV6-2/TRBV6-3
D: TRBD2
CDR3: CASSSGLAGTGELFF
DNA: TGTGCCAGCAGTTCTGGACTAGCGGGGACCGGGGAGCTGTTTTTT

J: TRBJ2-2
size: -
V: TRBV29-1
D: -
CDR3: CSVPKRDTGELFF
DNA: TGCAGCGTACCGAAGCGTGACACCGGGGAGCTGTTTTTT

J: TRBJ1-5
size: -
V: TRBV10-2
D: -
CDR3: CASSESRQTNQPQHF
DNA: TGCGCCAGCAGTGAGTCGAGACAAACCAATCAGCCCCAGCATTTT

J: TRBJ1-2
size: once
V: TRBV9
D: TRBD1
CDR3: CASSSTQGGYGYTF
DNA: TGTGCCAGCAGCTCCACCCAGGGGGGCTATGGCTACACCTTC

J: TRBJ1-1
size: -
V: TRBV7-8
D: -
CDR3: CASSSLGFEAGATEAFF
DNA: TGTGCCAGCAGCAGCTTAGGATTCGAGGCTGGGGCCACTGAAGCTTTCTTT

J: TRBJ2-1
size: -
V: TRBV6-4
D: TRBD2
CDR3: CASSLGTSGVNEQFF
DNA: TGTGCCAGCAGCCTCGGGACTAGCGGGGTCAATGAGCAGTTCTTC

J: TRBJ2-3
size: -
V: TRBV7-6
D: TRBD1
CDR3: CASSYRGDRTDTQYF
DNA: TGTGCCAGCAGCTACAGGGGGGACCGCACAGATACGCAGTATTTT

J: TRBJ1-1
size: -
V: TRBV7-2
D: -
CDR3: CASSLLSTEAFF
DNA: TGTGCCAGCAGCTTACTAAGCACTGAAGCTTTCTTT

J: TRBJ2-7
size: -
V: TRBV27
D: -
CDR3: CASSLRGGSYEQYF
DNA: TGTGCCAGCAGTTTAAGGGGGGGCTCCTACGAGCAGTACTTC

J: TRBJ2-1
size: -
V: TRBV28
D: TRBD2
CDR3: CASSLGGKGNEQFF
DNA: TGTGCCAGCAGTTTGGGGGGGAAGGGGAATGAGCAGTTCTTC

J: TRBJ1-1
size: few
V: TRBV18
D: -
CDR3: CASSPTGKAEAFF
DNA: TGTGCCAGCTCTCCCACAGGGAAGGCTGAAGCTTTCTTT

J: TRBJ1-5
size: -
V: TRBV19
D: TRBD1
CDR3: CASGQGRTFNQPQHF
DNA: TGTGCCAGTGGACAGGGACGAACATTTAATCAGCCCCAGCATTTT

J: TRBJ1-2
size: -
V: TRBV12-3/TRBV12-4
D: -
CDR3: CASSPGAVGYTF
DNA: TGTGCCAGCAGTCCTGGGGCAGTTGGCTACACCTTC

J: TRBJ1-5
size: -
V: TRBV30
D: -
CDR3: CAWSTKGASNQPQHF
DNA: TGTGCCTGGAGTACGAAAGGGGCGAGCAATCAGCCCCAGCATTTT

J: TRBJ1-1
size: -
V: TRBV28
D: TRBD1
CDR3: CASSSGQGGTEAFF
DNA: TGTGCCAGCAGTTCGGGACAGGGAGGGACTGAAGCTTTCTTT

J: TRBJ2-5
size: -
V: TRBV10-1
D: TRBD2
CDR3: CASSEALAGGQETQYF
DNA: TGCGCCAGCAGTGAGGCCCTAGCGGGGGGACAAGAGACCCAGTACTTC